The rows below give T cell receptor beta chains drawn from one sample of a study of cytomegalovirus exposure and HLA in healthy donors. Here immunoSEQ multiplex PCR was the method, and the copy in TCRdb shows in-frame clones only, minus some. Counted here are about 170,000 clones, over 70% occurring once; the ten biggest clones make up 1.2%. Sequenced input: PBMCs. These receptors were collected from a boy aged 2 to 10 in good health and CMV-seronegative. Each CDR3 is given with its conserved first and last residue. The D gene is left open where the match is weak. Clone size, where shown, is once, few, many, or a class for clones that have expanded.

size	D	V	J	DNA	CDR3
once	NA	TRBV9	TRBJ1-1	TGTGCCAGCAGCGTAGTAGATACAGGGAAATCTTTCTTT	CASSVVDTGKSFF
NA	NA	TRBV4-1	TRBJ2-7	TGCGCCAGCAGCCAAACTAGGGCCGTAAGCTCCTACGAGCAGTACTTC	CASSQTRAVSSYEQYF
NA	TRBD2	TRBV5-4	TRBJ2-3	TGTGCCAGCAGTCCTAGGGGCGGGAGTCGTAGGCATTTT	CASSPRGGSRRHF
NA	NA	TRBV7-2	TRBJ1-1	TGTGCCAGCAGCTTAATTCGCGGGAACACTGAGGCTTTCTTT	CASSLIRGNTEAFF
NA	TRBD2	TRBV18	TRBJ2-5	TGTGCCAGCTCTCTACTAGCGGGGAAAGAGACCCAGTACTTC	CASSLLAGKETQYF
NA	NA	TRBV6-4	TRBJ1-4	TGTGCCAGCAGTGACACACCGAAAGAGGGAAATCTGGATGAAAAACTGTTTTTT	CASSDTPKEGNLDEKLFF
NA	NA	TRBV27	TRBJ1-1	TGTGCCAGCAGTCCTCTTCGGGAGGGGCACACTGAAGCTTTCTTT	CASSPLREGHTEAFF
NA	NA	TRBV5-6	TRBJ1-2	TGTGCCAGCAGCTTGGTTGCGGGCGGCGGCTACACCTTC	CASSLVAGGGYTF
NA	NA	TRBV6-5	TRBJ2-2	TGTGCCAGCGGAAGGGCCAGGAGGACCGGGGAGCTGTTTTTT	CASGRARRTGELFF
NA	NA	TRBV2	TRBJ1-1	TGTGCCAGCGATGGGCCGGGGAAGGAAAGCTCTGGGGAAGCTTTCTTT	CASDGPGKESSGEAFF